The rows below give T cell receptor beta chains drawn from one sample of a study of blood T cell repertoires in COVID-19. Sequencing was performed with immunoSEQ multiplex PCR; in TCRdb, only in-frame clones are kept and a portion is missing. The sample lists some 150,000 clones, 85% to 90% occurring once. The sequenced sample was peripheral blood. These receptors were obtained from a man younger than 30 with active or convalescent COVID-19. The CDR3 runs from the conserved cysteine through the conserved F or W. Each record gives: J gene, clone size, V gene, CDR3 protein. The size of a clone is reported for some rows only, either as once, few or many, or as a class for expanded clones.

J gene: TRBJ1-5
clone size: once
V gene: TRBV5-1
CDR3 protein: CASSPGGVNQPQHF

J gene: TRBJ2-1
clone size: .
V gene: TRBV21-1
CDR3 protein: CATPGAGASCCEHYNEQFF

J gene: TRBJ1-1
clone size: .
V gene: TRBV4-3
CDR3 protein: CASSHFRVLGNTEAFF

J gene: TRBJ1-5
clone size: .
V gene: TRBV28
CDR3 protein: CASSPGGEGYSNQPQHF

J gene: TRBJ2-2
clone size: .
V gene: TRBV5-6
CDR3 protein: CASSLRQINTGELFF

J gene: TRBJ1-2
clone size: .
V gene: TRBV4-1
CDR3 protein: CASSQEPGDGYTF

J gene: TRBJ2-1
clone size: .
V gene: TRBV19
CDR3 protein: CASSPRQGNGDEQFF

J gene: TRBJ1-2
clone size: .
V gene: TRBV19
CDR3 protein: CASQVGQNYGYTF

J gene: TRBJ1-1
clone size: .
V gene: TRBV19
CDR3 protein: CASSNRGNTEAFF

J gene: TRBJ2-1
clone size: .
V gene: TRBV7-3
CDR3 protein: CASSPGQGAREQFF

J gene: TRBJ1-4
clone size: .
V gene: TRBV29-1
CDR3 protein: CSVELGQGMGKLFF

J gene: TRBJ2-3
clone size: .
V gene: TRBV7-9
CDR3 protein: CASSLKGDMLDTQYF